The rows below give T cell receptor beta chains drawn from one sample of a study of blood T cell repertoires in COVID-19. Profiling relied on immunoSEQ multiplex PCR, and the TCRdb table lists in-frame clones only, not all of them. The table includes 25,000 to 30,000 clones, 85% to 90% detected once. Sequenced material: peripheral blood. These receptors originate from a human donor with acute or convalescent COVID-19. The donor label of this sample is uncertain. CDR3s include the opening cysteine and the closing phenylalanine or tryptophan. The D gene is left open where the match is weak. The size of a clone is reported for some rows only, either as once, few or many, or as a class for expanded clones.

TRBV19,-,TRBJ2-1,-,CASSEGGTYNEQFF,TGTGCCAGTAGTGAGGGGGGGACATACAATGAGCAGTTCTTC
TRBV18,TRBD1,TRBJ1-5,-,CASSSGQGIGQPQHF,TGTGCCAGCTCATCAGGACAGGGGATCGGTCAGCCCCAGCATTTT
TRBV7-2,TRBD2,TRBJ2-5,-,CASSLEGRLAGVGETQYF,TGTGCCAGCAGCTTAGAAGGCCGGCTAGCGGGGGTGGGGGAGACCCAGTACTTC
TRBV5-1,TRBD2,TRBJ2-2,-,CASSLAGGGQGRELFF,TGCGCCAGCAGCTTGGCCGGCGGGGGGCAGGGCCGGGAGCTGTTTTTT
TRBV29-1,-,TRBJ1-2,-,CSVSVDRTNYGYTF,TGCAGCGTTTCGGTTGACAGGACTAACTATGGCTACACCTTC
TRBV6-5,TRBD1,TRBJ1-5,-,CASSLTGEQPQHF,TGTGCCAGCAGTCTAACAGGGGAACAGCCCCAGCATTTT
TRBV11-3,-,TRBJ2-1,-,CASSSPRFPSSYNEQFF,TGTGCCAGCAGCTCGCCACGGTTCCCGAGCTCCTACAATGAGCAGTTCTTC
TRBV5-1,-,TRBJ2-2,-,CASSLVGRTIAGELFF,TGCGCCAGCAGCTTGGTAGGCCGAACTATCGCCGGGGAGCTGTTTTTT
TRBV18,-,TRBJ1-2,-,CASSPGQSYGYTF,TGTGCCAGCTCACCAGGACAGTCCTATGGCTACACCTTC
TRBV9,TRBD2,TRBJ2-7,-,CASSASGSITYEQYF,TGTGCCAGCAGCGCCAGCGGGAGCATCACCTACGAGCAGTACTTC
TRBV2,TRBD1,TRBJ2-1,-,CASSDLAGGGRNEQFF,TGTGCCAGCAGTGACTTGGCAGGGGGTGGGCGGAATGAGCAGTTCTTC
TRBV12-5,TRBD1,TRBJ1-2,-,CASGSPQGVSYGYTF,TGTGCTAGTGGTTCCCCCCAGGGGGTTAGCTATGGCTACACCTTC
TRBV12-3/TRBV12-4,-,TRBJ1-6,few,CASSLIRVSPLHF,TGTGCCAGCAGTCTAATCAGGGTATCACCCCTCCACTTT
TRBV30,-,TRBJ1-2,-,CAWSGKAYGYTF,TGTGCCTGGAGTGGAAAAGCATATGGCTACACCTTC
TRBV19,TRBD1,TRBJ1-5,few,CATNRGWGQPQHF,TGTGCCACCAACAGGGGGTGGGGTCAGCCCCAGCATTTT
TRBV24-1,-,TRBJ2-3,once,CATSGSERLPDTQYF,TGTGCCACCAGTGGCTCCGAGAGGCTTCCAGATACGCAGTATTTT
TRBV3-1/TRBV3-2,-,TRBJ1-5,-,CASSPDGGGNRQPQHF,TGTGCCAGCAGCCCCGACGGAGGAGGTAACCGTCAGCCCCAGCATTTT
TRBV2,TRBD1,TRBJ2-5,-,CASSEAGTGGQTQYF,TGTGCCAGCAGTGAAGCCGGGACAGGCGGCCAGACCCAGTACTTC
TRBV28,TRBD1,TRBJ2-1,-,CASRDSTTSEQFF,TGTGCCAGCCGGGACAGCACTACGAGTGAGCAGTTCTTC
TRBV7-9,-,TRBJ2-5,few,CASSPGPEGIRTQYF,TGTGCCAGCAGCCCAGGGCCGGAGGGGATCCGGACCCAGTACTTC
TRBV5-1,-,TRBJ1-1,once,CASSTSGARAEAFF,TGCGCCAGCAGCACTTCAGGGGCCCGGGCTGAAGCTTTCTTT
TRBV6-5,-,TRBJ1-4,few,CASSYYRDSGKLFF,TGTGCCAGCAGTTACTACAGGGATTCGGGAAAACTGTTTTTT
TRBV19,-,TRBJ2-7,-,CASSGQEGLAYEQYF,TGTGCCAGTAGTGGCCAGGAGGGTTTGGCCTACGAGCAGTACTTC
TRBV30,-,TRBJ2-7,few,CAWNQGRRWAEQYF,TGTGCCTGGAACCAGGGGCGCCGGTGGGCCGAGCAGTACTTC
TRBV28,-,TRBJ1-2,-,CASSLPGVGVLAGYTF,TGTGCCAGCAGCCTCCCCGGGGTTGGGGTACTTGCTGGCTACACCTTC
TRBV18,TRBD2,TRBJ2-1,-,CASSPKTSGGAAEQFF,TGTGCCAGCTCACCCAAGACTAGCGGGGGGGCCGCTGAGCAGTTCTTC
TRBV6-5,TRBD2,TRBJ2-3,-,CASRRGEAPDTQYF,TGTGCCAGCAGGCGGGGGGAGGCCCCAGATACGCAGTATTTT
TRBV18,-,TRBJ1-4,-,CASSPNSGQLNEKLFF,TGTGCCAGCTCACCAAACTCGGGACAACTTAATGAAAAACTGTTTTTT
TRBV5-4,TRBD1,TRBJ2-5,-,CASSSTGVGETQYF,TGTGCCAGCAGCTCAACAGGGGTGGGCGAGACCCAGTACTTC
TRBV28,TRBD1,TRBJ1-1,-,CASILDRVNTEAFF,TGTGCCAGCATCCTGGACAGGGTGAACACTGAAGCTTTCTTT
TRBV30,TRBD1,TRBJ2-1,-,CAWSSQGARGQFF,TGTGCCTGGAGTTCTCAGGGGGCCCGAGGGCAGTTCTTC
TRBV27,TRBD1,TRBJ1-2,-,CASSTGQALYGYTF,TGTGCCAGCAGCACCGGACAGGCTTTATATGGCTACACCTTC
TRBV5-6,-,TRBJ2-5,-,CASSSQGRETQYF,TGTGCCAGCAGCTCCCAGGGGCGGGAGACCCAGTACTTC
TRBV5-4,TRBD2,TRBJ2-1,-,CASSLGAGGSYNEQFF,TGTGCCAGCAGCTTAGGAGCGGGGGGCTCGTACAATGAGCAGTTCTTC
TRBV2,-,TRBJ2-5,-,CASSEAETQYF,TGTGCCAGCAGTGAGGCAGAGACCCAGTACTTC
TRBV11-2,-,TRBJ1-2,-,CASSPGRSFYGYTF,TGTGCCAGCAGCCCCGGGAGATCCTTTTATGGCTACACCTTC
TRBV3-1/TRBV3-2,TRBD1,TRBJ1-1,once,CASSPPIPDREDEAFF,TGTGCCAGCAGCCCCCCTATCCCCGACAGGGAGGATGAAGCTTTCTTT
TRBV3-1/TRBV3-2,-,TRBJ2-5,once,CASSQDGLSQETQYF,TGTGCCAGCAGCCAAGATGGGCTATCCCAGGAGACCCAGTACTTC
TRBV6-5,-,TRBJ1-6,-,CASSYSYGGNSPLHF,TGTGCCAGCAGTTACTCCTACGGGGGGAATTCACCCCTCCACTTT
TRBV21-1,-,TRBJ1-1,-,CASSRKARGNTEAFF,TGTGCCAGCAGTCGAAAAGCACGAGGAAACACTGAAGCTTTCTTT
TRBV5-1,TRBD2,TRBJ2-7,once,CASSPGLAGVHEQYF,TGCGCCAGCAGCCCTGGACTAGCGGGAGTGCATGAGCAGTACTTC